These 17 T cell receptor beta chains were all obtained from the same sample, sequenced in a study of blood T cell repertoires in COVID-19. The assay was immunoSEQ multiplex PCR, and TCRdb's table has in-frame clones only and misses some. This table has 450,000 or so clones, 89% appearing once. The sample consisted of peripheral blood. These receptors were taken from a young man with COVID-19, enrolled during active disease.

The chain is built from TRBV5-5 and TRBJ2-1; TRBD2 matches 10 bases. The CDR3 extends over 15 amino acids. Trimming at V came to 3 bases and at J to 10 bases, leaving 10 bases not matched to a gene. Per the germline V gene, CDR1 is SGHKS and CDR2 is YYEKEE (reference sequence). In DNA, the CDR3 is TGTGCCAGCAGCTCGACCCCTGGACTAGCGGTGGAGCAGTTCTTC. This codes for CASSSTPGLAVEQFF.

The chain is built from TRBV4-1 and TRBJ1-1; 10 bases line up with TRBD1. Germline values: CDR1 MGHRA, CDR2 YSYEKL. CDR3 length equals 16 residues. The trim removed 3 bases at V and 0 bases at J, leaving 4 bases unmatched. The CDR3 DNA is TGCGCCAGCAGCCAGACAGGGGGCGGTTTGAACACTGAAGCTTTCTTT. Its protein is CASSQTGGGLNTEAFF.

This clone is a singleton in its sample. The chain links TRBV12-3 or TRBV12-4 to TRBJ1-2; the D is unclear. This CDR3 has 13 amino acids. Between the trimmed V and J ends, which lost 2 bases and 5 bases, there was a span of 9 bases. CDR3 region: CASSLTPQYGYTF. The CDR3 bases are TGTGCCAGCAGTTTAACCCCCCAGTATGGCTACACCTTC.

CDR3 amino acids: CASSHSETQYF. The CDR3 bases are TGTGCCAGCAGCCATTCTGAGACCCAGTACTTC. V usage is TRBV3-1 (or the pseudogene TRBV3-2) and J usage is TRBJ2-5; D unresolved. Trimming removed 3 bases at V and 5 bases at J, with 4 bases between. Looked up from germline, CDR1 is LGHDT and CDR2 is YNNKEL (reference sequence). The CDR3 totals 11 residues.

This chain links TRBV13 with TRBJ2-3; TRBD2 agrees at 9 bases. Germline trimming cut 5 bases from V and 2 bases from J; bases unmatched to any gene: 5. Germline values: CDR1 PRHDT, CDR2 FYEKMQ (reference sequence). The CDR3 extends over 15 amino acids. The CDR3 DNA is TGTGCCAGCAGCCCGACTAGCGGATTCACAGATACGCAGTATTTT. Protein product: CASSPTSGFTDTQYF.

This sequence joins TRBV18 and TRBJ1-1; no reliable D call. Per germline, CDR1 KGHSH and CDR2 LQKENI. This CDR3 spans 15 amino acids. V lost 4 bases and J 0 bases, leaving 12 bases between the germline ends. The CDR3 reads CASSLGGLMNTEAFF. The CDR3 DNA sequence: TGTGCCAGCTCACTGGGAGGTCTCATGAACACTGAAGCTTTCTTT.

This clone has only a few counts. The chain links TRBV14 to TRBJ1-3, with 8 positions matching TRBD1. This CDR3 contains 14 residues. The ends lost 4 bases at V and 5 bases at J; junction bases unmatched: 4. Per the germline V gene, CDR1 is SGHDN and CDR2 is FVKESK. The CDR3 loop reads CASSLGQVRNTIYF. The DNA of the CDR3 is TGTGCCAGCAGCCTGGGACAGGTTCGAAACACCATATATTTT.

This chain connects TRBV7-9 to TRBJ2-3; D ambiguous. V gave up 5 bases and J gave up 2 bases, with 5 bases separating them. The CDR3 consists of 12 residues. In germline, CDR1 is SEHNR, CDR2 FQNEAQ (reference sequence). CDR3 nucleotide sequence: TGTGCCAGCAGCCCTGTCACAGATACGCAGTATTTT. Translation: CASSPVTDTQYF.

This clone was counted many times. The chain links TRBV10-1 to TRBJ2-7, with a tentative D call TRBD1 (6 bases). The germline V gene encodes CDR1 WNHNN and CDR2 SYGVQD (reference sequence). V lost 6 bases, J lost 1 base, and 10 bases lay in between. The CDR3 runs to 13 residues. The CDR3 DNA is TGCGCCAGCAGCCGGGACATTTCCTACGAGCAGTACTTC. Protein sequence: CASSRDISYEQYF.

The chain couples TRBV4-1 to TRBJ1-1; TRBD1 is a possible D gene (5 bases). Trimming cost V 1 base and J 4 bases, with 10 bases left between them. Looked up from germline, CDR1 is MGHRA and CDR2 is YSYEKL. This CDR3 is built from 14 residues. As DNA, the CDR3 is TGCGCCAGCAGCCAAGGGGTCCAGGGCACTGAAGCTTTCTTT. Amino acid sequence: CASSQGVQGTEAFF.

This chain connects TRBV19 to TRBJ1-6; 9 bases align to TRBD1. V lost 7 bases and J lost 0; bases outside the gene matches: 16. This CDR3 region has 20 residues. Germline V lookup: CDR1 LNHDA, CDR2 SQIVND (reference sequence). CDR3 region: CASNFADRGGLSSYNSPLHF. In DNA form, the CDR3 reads TGTGCCAGTAATTTTGCGGACAGGGGAGGTCTTAGCTCCTATAATTCACCCCTCCACTTT.

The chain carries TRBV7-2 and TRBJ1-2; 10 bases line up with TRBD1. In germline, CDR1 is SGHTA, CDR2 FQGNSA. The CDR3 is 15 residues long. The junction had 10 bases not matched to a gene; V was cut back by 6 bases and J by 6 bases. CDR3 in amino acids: CASSRPDRGQDGYTF. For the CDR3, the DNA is TGTGCCAGCAGTCGACCCGACAGGGGGCAAGATGGCTACACCTTC.

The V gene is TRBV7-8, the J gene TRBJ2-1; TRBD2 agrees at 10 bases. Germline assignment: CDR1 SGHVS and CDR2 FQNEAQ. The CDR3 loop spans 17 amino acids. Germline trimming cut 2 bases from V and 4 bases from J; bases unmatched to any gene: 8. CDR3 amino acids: CASSLSSGGAVYNEQFF. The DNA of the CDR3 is TGTGCCAGCAGCTTATCCAGCGGGGGGGCCGTTTACAATGAGCAGTTCTTC.

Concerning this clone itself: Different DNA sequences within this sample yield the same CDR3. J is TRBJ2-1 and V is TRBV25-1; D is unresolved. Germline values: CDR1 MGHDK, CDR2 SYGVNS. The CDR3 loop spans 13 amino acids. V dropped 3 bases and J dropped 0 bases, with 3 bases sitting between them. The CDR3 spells CASSESSYNEQFF. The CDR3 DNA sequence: TGTGCCAGCAGTGAGAGCTCCTACAATGAGCAGTTCTTC.

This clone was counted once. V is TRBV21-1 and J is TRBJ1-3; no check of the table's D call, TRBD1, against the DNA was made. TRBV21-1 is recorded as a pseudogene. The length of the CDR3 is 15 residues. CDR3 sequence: CASSPDRDFGNTIYF. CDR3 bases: TGTGCCAGCAGCCCGGACAGGGACTTTGGAAACACCATATATTTT.

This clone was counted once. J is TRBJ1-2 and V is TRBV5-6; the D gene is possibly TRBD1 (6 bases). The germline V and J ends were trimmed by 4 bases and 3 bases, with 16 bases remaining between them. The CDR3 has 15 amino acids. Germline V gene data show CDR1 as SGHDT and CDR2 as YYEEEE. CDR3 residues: CASSPTSGAHYGYTF. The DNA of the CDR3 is TGTGCCAGCAGCCCTACCTCAGGGGCGCACTATGGCTACACCTTC. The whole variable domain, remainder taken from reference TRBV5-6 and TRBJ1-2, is DAGVTQSPTHLIKTRGQQVTLRCSPKSGHDTVSWYQQALGQGPQFIFQYYEEEERQRGNFPDRFSGHQFPNYSSELNVNALLLGDSALYLCASSPTSGAHYGYTFGSGTRLTVV.

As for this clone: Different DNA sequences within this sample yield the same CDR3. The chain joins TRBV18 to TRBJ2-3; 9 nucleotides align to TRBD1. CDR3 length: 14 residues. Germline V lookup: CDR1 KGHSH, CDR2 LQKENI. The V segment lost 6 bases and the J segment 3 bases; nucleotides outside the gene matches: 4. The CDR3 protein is CASSAGTGTDTQYF. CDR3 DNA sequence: TGTGCCAGCTCGGCCGGGACAGGGACAGATACGCAGTATTTT. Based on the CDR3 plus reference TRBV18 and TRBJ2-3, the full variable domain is NAGVMQNPRHLVRRRGQEARLRCSPMKGHSHVYWYRQLPEEGLKFMVYLQKENIIDESGMPKERFSAEFPKEGPSILRIQQVVRGDSAAYFCASSAGTGTDTQYFGPGTRLTVL.